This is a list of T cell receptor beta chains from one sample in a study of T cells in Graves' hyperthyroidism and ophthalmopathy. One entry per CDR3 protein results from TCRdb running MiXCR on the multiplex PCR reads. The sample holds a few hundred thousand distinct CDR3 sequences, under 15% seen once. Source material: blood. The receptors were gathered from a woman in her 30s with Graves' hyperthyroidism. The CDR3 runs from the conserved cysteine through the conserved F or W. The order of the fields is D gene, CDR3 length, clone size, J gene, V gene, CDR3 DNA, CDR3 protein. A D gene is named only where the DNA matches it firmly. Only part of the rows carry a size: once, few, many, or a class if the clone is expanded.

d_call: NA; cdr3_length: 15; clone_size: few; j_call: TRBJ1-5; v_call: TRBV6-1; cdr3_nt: TGTGCCAGCAGTTTCGAGCGCACAACGTATCAGCCCCAGCATTTT; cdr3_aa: CASSFERTTYQPQHF
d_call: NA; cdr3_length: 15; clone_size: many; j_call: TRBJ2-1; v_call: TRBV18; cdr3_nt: TGTGCCAGCTCACCAATGGGAACAGGCTACAATGAGCAGTTCTTC; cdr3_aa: CASSPMGTGYNEQFF
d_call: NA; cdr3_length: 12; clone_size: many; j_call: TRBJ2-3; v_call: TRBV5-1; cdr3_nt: TGCGCCAGCAGCTTGGTTCTCGATACGCAGTATTTT; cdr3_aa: CASSLVLDTQYF
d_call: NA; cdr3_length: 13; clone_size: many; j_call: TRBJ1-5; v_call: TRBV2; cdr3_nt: TGTGCCAGCGCGAAGGACAAGGATCAGCCCCAGCATTTT; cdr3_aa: CASAKDKDQPQHF
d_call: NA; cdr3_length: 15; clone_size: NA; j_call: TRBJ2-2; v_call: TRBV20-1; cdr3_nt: TGCAGTGCTAGAAGGTTTTTAGCGAGCACCGGGGAGCTGTTTTTT; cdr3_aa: CSARRFLASTGELFF
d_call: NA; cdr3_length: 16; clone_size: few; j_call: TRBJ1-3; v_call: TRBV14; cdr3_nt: TGTGCCAGCAGCCCATACAGGGCCATTCGGGGAAACACCATATATTTT; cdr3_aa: CASSPYRAIRGNTIYF
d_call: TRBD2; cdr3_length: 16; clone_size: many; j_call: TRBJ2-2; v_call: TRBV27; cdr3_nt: TGTGCCAGCAGTTACGGAGCAGGGAGGGACACCGGGGAGCTGTTTTTT; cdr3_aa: CASSYGAGRDTGELFF
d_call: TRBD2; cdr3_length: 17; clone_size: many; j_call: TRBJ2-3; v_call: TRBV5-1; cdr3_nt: TGCGCCAGCAGCCCTAGCGGGACTAGCGGGAGAACAGATACGCAGTATTTT; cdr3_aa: CASSPSGTSGRTDTQYF
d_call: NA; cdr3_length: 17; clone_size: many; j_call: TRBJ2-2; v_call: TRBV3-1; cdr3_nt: TGTGCCAGCAGCCAAGATCAAGTACGGGCGAACACCGGGGAGCTGTTTTTT; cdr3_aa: CASSQDQVRANTGELFF
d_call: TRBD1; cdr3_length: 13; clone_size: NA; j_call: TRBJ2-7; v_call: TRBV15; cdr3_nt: TGTGCCACCAACCTTGACAGGGGGTACGAGCAGTACTTC; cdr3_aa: CATNLDRGYEQYF
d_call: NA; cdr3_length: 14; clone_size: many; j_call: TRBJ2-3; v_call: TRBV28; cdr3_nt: TGTGCCAGCAGTCCCATGGCTTTTACAGATACGCAGTATTTT; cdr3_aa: CASSPMAFTDTQYF
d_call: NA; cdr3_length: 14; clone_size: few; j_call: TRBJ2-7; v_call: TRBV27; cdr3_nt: TGTGCCAGCAGTTTTGGTGAAAGCGGCTACGAGCAGTACTTC; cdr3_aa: CASSFGESGYEQYF
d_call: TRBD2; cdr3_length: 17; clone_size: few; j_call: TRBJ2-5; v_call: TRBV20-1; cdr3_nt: TGCAGTGCTAGAGATCTGAGGACTAGCGGCCCTCAAGAGACCCAGTACTTC; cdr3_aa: CSARDLRTSGPQETQYF
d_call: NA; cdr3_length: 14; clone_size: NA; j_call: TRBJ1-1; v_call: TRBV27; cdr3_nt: TGTGCCAGCAGTATCGGTGGCGCTGGCACTGAAGCTTTCTTT; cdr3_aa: CASSIGGAGTEAFF
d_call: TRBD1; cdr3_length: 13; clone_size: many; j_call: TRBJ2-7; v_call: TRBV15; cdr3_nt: TGTGCCACCAGCGGAAATACAGGGGACGAGCAGTACTTC; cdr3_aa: CATSGNTGDEQYF
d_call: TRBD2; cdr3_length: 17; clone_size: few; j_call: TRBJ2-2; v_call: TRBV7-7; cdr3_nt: TGTGCTAGCAGCGTGACTAGCGGGAGGGCCCACACCGGGGAGCTGTTTTTT; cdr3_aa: CASSVTSGRAHTGELFF
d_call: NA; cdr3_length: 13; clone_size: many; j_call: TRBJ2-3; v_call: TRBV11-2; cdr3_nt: TGTGCCAGCAGCTCCCTCAGGGAAGATACGCAGTATTTT; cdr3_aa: CASSSLREDTQYF
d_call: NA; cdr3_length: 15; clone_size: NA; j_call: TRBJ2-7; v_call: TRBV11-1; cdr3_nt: TGTGCCAGCAGCTTAGCGCCTGGGACCACCTACGAGCAGTACTTC; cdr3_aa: CASSLAPGTTYEQYF
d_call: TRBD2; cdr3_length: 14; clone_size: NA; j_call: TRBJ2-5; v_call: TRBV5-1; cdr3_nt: TGCGTCAGCAGCTTGATAAGTAGCGGGGAGACCCAGTACTTC; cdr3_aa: CVSSLISSGETQYF
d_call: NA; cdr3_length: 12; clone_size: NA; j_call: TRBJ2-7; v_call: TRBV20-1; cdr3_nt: TGCAGTGCTAGAAAAAACAGGGACGAGCAGTACTTC; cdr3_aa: CSARKNRDEQYF
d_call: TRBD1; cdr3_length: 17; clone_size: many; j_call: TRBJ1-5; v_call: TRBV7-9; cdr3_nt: TGTGCCAGCAGCTTAGGTGGGACAGGGGGTTTGAATCAGCCCCAGCATTTT; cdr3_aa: CASSLGGTGGLNQPQHF
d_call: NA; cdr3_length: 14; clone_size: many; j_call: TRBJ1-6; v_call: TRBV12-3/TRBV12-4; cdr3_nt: TGTGCCAGCAGTTTAGGGGGGCGAGATTCACCCCTCCACTTT; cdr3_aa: CASSLGGRDSPLHF
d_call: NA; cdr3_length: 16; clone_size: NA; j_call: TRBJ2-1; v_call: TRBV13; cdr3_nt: TGTGCCAGCAGCTCGGGCCCCGGGCTGGGTTACAATGAGCAGTTCTTC; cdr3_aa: CASSSGPGLGYNEQFF
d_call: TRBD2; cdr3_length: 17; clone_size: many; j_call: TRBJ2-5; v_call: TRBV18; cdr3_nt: TGTGCCAGCTCACCCCGAGCTAGCGGGAGTTTTGAAGAGACCCAGTACTTC; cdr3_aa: CASSPRASGSFEETQYF
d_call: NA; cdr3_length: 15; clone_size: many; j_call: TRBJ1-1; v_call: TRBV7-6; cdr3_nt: TGTGCCAGCAGCTCCGAGTTAGGGGGGGATTCTGAAGCTTTCTTT; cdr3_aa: CASSSELGGDSEAFF
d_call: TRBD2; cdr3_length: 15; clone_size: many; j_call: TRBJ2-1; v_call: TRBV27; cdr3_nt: TGTGCCAGCAGCTTGGTGGGACTAGCAGCCAATGAGCAGTTCTTC; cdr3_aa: CASSLVGLAANEQFF
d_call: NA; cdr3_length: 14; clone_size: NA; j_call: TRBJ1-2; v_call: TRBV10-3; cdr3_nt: TGTGCCATCAGTGAGACTCAGGGGCAGTACGGCTACACCTTC; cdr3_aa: CAISETQGQYGYTF
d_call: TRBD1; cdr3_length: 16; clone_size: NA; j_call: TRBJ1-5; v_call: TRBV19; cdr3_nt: TGTGCCAGTAGGGGGGGGACGGGACAGGGCACTCAGCCCCAGCATTTT; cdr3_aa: CASRGGTGQGTQPQHF
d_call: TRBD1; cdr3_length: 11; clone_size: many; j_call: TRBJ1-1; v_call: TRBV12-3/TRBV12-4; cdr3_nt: TGTGCCAGCAGTTACAGGGGTGAAGCTTTCTTT; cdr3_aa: CASSYRGEAFF